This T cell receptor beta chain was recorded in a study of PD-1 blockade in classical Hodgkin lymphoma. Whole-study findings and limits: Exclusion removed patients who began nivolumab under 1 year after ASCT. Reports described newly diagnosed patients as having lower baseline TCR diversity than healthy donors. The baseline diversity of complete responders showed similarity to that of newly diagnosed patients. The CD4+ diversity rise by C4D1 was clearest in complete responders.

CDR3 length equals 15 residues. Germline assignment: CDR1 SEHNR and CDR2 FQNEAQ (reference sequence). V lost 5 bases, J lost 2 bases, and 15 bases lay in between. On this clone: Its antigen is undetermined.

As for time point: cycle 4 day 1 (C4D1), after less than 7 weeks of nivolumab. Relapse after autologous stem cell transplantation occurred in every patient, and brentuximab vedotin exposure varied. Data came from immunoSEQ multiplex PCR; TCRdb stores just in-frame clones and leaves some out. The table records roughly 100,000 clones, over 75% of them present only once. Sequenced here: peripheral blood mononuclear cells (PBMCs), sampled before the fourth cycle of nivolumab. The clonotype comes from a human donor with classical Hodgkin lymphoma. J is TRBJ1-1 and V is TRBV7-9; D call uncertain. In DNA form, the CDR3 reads TGTGCCAGCAGCAGGATTACACTCCCAAACACTGAAGCTTTCTTT. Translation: CASSRITLPNTEAFF.